The 6 T cell receptor beta chains below all came from one sample that was sequenced in a study of T cells in Graves' hyperthyroidism and ophthalmopathy. RNA transcripts gave rise to amplified TCR beta CDR3 regions. HTBI primers were used for first-round RT-PCR of the TCR CDR3. TCRdb re-analysed the multiplex PCR reads in MiXCR, keeping a single row per CDR3 protein. The data show hundreds of thousands of distinct CDR3 sequences, 12% to 15% seen once. Sequences were obtained from blood. The receptors were sampled from a woman younger than 35 with Graves' hyperthyroidism.

This clonotype came up many times. The chain combines TRBV11-2 with TRBJ2-7; weak D call: TRBD2 (6 bases). In germline, CDR1 is SGHAT, CDR2 FQNNGV. V was clipped by 7 bases and J by 3 bases, with 16 bases between them. The CDR3 length is 14 residues. CDR3 loop: CASTQTAGYYEQYF. As DNA, the CDR3 is TGTGCCAGCACCCAAACGGCGGGATACTACGAGCAGTACTTC.

This clonotype showed up many times. The rearrangement joins TRBV18 to TRBJ2-7; 9 nucleotides agree with TRBD1. Germline V gene lookup returns CDR1 KGHSH and CDR2 LQKENI. Germline trimming cut 6 bases from V and 1 base from J; bases unmatched to any gene: 10. CDR3 size: 16 residues. DNA for the CDR3: TGTGCCAGCTCGCCCCCGGGGGGACAGGGATCCTACGAGCAGTACTTC. Its protein product is CASSPPGGQGSYEQYF.

The rearrangement joins TRBV7-9 to TRBJ1-2; D call uncertain. This CDR3 has 11 amino acids. Germline loops: CDR1 SEHNR, CDR2 FQNEAQ (reference sequence). Trimming stripped 1 base from V and 7 bases from J, with 4 bases between. In nucleotides, the CDR3 is TGTGCCAGCAGCTTAGAAATTGGCTACACCTTC. Translated, it gives CASSLEIGYTF.

This clonotype was seen only a few times. The chain combines TRBV2 with TRBJ2-7; D uncertain. The germline gives CDR1 SNHLY, CDR2 FYNNEI. The CDR3 has 12 residues. Trimming removed 9 bases at V and 0 bases at J, with 9 bases between. CDR3 sequence: CASPSPSYEQYF. In DNA, the CDR3 is TGTGCCAGTCCCTCACCCTCCTACGAGCAGTACTTC.

This clonotype was recorded a few times. This chain links TRBV6-2 or TRBV6-3 with TRBJ2-3; 8 nucleotides match TRBD1. This CDR3 comprises 13 residues. Looked up from germline, CDR1 is MNHEY and CDR2 is SVGEGT. V lost 9 bases to trimming and J lost 6 bases; unmatched junction nucleotides: 8. The CDR3 region is CASRTGIYDTQYF. The CDR3 nucleotides are TGTGCCAGTAGGACAGGGATCTACGATACGCAGTATTTT.

Concerning this clonotype: A much larger clone sits a single nucleotide away, making a read error possible. V and J are TRBV6-1 and TRBJ1-5; D not resolved. Germline V CDR1 and CDR2: MNHNS, SASEGT. The CDR3 spans 15 residues. The CDR3 reads CAGSPVSAKGQPQHF. DNA of the CDR3: TGTGCCGGCAGCCCGGTGTCGGCTAAGGGCCAGCCCCAGCATTTT.